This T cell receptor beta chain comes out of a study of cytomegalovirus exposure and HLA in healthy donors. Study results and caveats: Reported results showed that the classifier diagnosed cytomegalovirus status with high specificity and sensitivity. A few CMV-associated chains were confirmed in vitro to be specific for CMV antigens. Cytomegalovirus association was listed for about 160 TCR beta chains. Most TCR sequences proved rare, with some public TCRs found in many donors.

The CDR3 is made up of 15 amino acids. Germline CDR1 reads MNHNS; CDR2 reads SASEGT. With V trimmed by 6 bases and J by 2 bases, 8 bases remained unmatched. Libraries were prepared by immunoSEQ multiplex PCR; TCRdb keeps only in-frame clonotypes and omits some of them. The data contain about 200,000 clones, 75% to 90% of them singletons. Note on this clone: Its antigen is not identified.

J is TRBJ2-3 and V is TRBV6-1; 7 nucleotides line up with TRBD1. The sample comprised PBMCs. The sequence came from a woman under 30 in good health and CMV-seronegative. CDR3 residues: CASRLRDSLTDTQYF. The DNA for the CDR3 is TGTGCCAGCAGGTTGAGGGACAGCCTCACAGATACGCAGTATTTT.